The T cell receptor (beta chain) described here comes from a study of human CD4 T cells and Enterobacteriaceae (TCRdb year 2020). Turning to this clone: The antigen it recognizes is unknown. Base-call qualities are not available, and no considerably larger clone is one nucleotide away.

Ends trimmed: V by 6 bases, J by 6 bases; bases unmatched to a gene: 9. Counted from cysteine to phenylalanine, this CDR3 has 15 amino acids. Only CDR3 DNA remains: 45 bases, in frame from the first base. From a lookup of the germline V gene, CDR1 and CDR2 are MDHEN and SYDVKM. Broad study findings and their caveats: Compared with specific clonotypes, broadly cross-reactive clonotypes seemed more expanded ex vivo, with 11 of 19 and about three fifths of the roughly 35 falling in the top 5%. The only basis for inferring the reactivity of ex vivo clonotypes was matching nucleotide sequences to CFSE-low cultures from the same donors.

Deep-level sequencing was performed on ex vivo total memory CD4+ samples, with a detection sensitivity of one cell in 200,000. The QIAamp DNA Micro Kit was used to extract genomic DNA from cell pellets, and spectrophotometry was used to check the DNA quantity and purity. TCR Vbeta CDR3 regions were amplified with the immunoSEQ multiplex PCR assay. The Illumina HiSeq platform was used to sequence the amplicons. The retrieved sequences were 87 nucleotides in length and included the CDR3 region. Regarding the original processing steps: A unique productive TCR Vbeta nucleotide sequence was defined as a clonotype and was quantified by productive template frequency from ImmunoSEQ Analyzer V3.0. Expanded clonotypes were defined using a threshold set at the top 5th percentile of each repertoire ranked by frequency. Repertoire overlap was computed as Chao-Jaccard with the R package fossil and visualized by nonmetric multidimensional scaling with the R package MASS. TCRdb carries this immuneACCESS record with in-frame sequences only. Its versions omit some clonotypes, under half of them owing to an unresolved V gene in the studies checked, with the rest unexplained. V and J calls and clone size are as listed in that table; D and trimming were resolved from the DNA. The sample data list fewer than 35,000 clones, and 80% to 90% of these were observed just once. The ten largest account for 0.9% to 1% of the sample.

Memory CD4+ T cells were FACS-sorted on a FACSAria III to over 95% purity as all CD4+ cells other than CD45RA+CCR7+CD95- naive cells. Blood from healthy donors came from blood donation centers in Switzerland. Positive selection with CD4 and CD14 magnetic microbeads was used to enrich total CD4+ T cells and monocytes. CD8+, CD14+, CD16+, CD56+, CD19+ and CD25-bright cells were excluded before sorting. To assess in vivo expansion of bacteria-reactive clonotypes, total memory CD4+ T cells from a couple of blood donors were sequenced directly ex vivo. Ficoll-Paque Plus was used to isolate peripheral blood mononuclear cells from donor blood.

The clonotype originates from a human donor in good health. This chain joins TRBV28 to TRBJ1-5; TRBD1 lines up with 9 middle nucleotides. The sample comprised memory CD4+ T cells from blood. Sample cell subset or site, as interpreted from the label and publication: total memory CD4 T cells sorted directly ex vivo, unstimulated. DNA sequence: TGTGCCAGCAGCTCGGGACAGGGAGGCGGTCAGCCCCAGCATTTT. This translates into CASSSGQGGGQPQHF.